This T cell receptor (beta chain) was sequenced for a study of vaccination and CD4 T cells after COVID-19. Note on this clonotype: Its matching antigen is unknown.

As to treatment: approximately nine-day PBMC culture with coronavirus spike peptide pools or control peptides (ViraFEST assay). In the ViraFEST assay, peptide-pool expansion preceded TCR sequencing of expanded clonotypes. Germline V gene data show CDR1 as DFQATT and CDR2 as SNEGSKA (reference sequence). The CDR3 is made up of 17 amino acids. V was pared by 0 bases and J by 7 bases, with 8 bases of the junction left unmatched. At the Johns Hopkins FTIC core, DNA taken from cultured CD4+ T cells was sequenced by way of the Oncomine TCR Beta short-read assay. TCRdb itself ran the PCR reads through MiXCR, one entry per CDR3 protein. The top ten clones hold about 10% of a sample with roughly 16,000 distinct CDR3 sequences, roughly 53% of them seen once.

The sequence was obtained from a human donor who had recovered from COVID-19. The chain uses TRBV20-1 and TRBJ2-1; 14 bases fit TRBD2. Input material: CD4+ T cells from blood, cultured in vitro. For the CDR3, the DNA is TGCAGTGCTAGAGATCTTCGGACTAGCGGGAGGTCTAATGAGCAGTTCTTC. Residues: CSARDLRTSGRSNEQFF.